This TCR beta chain was profiled in a study of blood T cell repertoires in COVID-19. Study information: Whether acute or convalescent, the COVID-19 samples came from the United States, Italy and Spain. T cells, B-cell-depleted T cells, or PBMCs supplied cDNA or gDNA.

Using immunoSEQ multiplex PCR, the repertoire was profiled, and TCRdb retains in-frame clones only, with some absent. The data hold roughly 100,000 clones, with 90% observed a single time. Looked up from germline, CDR1 is LGHNA and CDR2 is YSLEER. V was clipped by 5 bases and J by 5 bases, with 18 bases between them. The CDR3 has 15 residues. Followed longitudinally, the Seattle patients had been enrolled during active infection. Material: peripheral blood. The gene calls are TRBV4-3 and TRBJ2-5; TRBD1 is a possible D gene (6 bases). This TCR was sampled from a man younger than 35 with COVID-19, enrolled during active disease. The CDR3 region is CASSYVGGLRETQYF. The CDR3 bases are TGCGCCAGCAGCTACGTTGGGGGCCTAAGGGAGACCCAGTACTTC.